Shown below are 17 T cell receptor beta chains from a single sample sequenced in a study of post-analysis software for immune sequencing data. Study findings and constraints: Comparison of patients with controls showed four or five TRBV segments more frequent in patients, TRBV5-6, TRBV5-1 and TRBV20-1 among them.

Sequencing libraries made from TCR beta cDNA carried unique molecular identifiers. TCRdb passed the PCR reads through MiXCR, listing each CDR3 protein once. The table shows fewer than 850,000 distinct CDR3 sequences, with just under 30% occurring only once. No antigen has been assigned to these receptors. The sequenced material came from blood. These receptors all stem from a girl between 10 and 17 years old with multiple sclerosis.

Remarks on this clonotype: Relative to the germline gene, one junction end is altered; a read error may explain this. This rearrangement joins TRBV6-5 to TRBJ2-1, with TRBD2 matching over 14 bases. CDR3 length: 16 amino acids. Per germline, CDR1 MNHEY and CDR2 SVGAGI. The DNA for the CDR3 is TGTGCCAGCACCACCGGGACTAGCGGGAGTAATAATGGGCAGTTCTTC. Amino acid sequence: CASTTGTSGSNNGQFF.

The chain employs TRBV19 and TRBJ1-2; D unresolved. The V gene lost 3 bases and the J gene lost 4 bases, with 12 bases spanning the gap. Looked up from germline, CDR1 is LNHDA and CDR2 is SQIVND (reference sequence). This CDR3 comprises 14 residues. The CDR3 DNA reads as TGTGCCAGTAGTATGAGAGATAGTAGCTATGGCTACACCTTC. It codes for CASSMRDSSYGYTF.

The rearrangement joins TRBV4-1 to TRBJ2-1; 7 bases align to TRBD1. Trimming cost V 5 bases and J 6 bases; bases outside gene matches: 1. Germline loops: CDR1 MGHRA, CDR2 YSYEKL. The CDR3 contains 12 residues. The CDR3 nucleotides read TGCGCCAGCAGCAACAGGGGCAATGAGCAGTTCTTC. This gives the protein CASSNRGNEQFF.

There are many counts of this clonotype. This chain connects TRBV4-3 to TRBJ1-2; D is possibly TRBD1 (6 bases). CDR1 and CDR2 (germline): LGHNA, YSLEER. Deletions cut 0 bases from V and 4 bases from J, with 21 bases between. This CDR3 is built from 18 residues. For the CDR3, the DNA is TGCGCCAGCAGCCAAGAACCTCCGGGGCCAGGGGCCTCCTATGGCTACACCTTC. Amino acids: CASSQEPPGPGASYGYTF.

In its sample, this clonotype was seen many times. V usage is TRBV6-5 and J usage is TRBJ1-2, with D uncertain. The CDR3 spans 14 residues. With 4 bases removed from V and 4 bases from J, the gap between germline ends came to 13 bases. Germline V gene sequence: CDR1 MNHEY, CDR2 SVGAGI. CDR3 in amino acids: CASSSGGWVYGYTF. The CDR3 DNA reads as TGTGCCAGCAGTTCAGGAGGGTGGGTCTATGGCTACACCTTC.

Points on this clonotype: The junction and the germline gene differ at one end; a read error may be behind it. The chain is built from TRBV7-2 and TRBJ2-2; 11 bases align to TRBD2. In germline, CDR1 is SGHTA, CDR2 FQGNSA. The CDR3 is 16 residues long. The CDR3 spells CASSLVGLAGTGERFF. CDR3 nucleotides: TGTGCCAGCAGCTTAGTCGGACTAGCGGGCACCGGGGAGCGGTTTTTT.

The chain has TRBV12-3 or TRBV12-4 and TRBJ2-2, with 10 bases that match TRBD2. V lost 4 bases, J lost 9 bases, and 5 bases stayed unmatched. This CDR3 is 14 amino acids long. CDR3 residues: CASSSSSGSWELFF. The CDR3 bases are TGTGCCAGCAGTTCCTCTAGCGGGAGCTGGGAGCTGTTTTTT.

V usage is TRBV4-2 and J usage is TRBJ1-4; D ambiguous. Trimming cost V 2 bases and J 0 bases, with 7 bases left between them. The length of the CDR3 is 15 residues. The germline gives CDR1 LGHNA, CDR2 YNFKEQ. The CDR3 bases are TGTGCCAGCAGCCAATTTACCCCAACTAATGAAAAACTGTTTTTT. It translates to CASSQFTPTNEKLFF.

This clonotype was seen repeatedly, ten times or more. This chain connects TRBV20-1 to TRBJ2-5; 7 bases align to TRBD2. With 4 bases clipped from V and 4 bases from J, the junction kept 9 bases outside the gene matches. This CDR3 region has 14 residues. Per germline, CDR1 DFQATT and CDR2 SNEGSKA (reference sequence). CDR3 sequence: CSATKEGGAETQYF. The CDR3, as DNA: TGCAGTGCTACCAAAGAGGGAGGGGCAGAGACCCAGTACTTC.

The V call is TRBV2, the J call TRBJ2-3, with D perhaps TRBD2 (6 bases). V lost 5 bases and J lost 2, with 11 bases in between. Per germline, CDR1 SNHLY and CDR2 FYNNEI. The CDR3 is made up of 14 amino acids. The CDR3 is CASSSASDTDTQYF. For the CDR3, the DNA is TGTGCCAGCAGTTCGGCTAGCGACACAGATACGCAGTATTTT.

The V and J genes are TRBV11-3 and TRBJ2-1; 9 nucleotides line up with TRBD2. The length of the CDR3 is 16 residues. The germline V gene has CDR1 SGHNT and CDR2 YENEEA. The trim removed 1 base at V and 9 bases at J, leaving 10 bases unmatched. The CDR3 here is CASSLAQREVSSEQFF. DNA for the CDR3: TGTGCCAGCAGCTTAGCTCAGCGGGAGGTTTCGAGTGAGCAGTTCTTC.

The rearrangement uses TRBV2 and TRBJ2-1, with TRBD2 identical over 14 bases. The CDR3 covers 15 residues. Germline CDR1 SNHLY, CDR2 FYNNEI. V lost 4 bases to trimming and J lost 8 bases; unmatched junction nucleotides: 4. Written as DNA, the CDR3 is TGTGCCAGCAGTGGGGGACTAGCGGGAGACTATGAGCAGTTCTTC. Its protein is CASSGGLAGDYEQFF.

A single count supports this clonotype. This chain joins TRBV10-3 and TRBJ1-1; no clear D gene. CDR3 size: 13 residues. V lost 6 bases and J lost 2, with 10 bases in between. Germline values: CDR1 ENHRY, CDR2 SYGVKD. CDR3 DNA sequence: TGTGCCATCAGCGGGATTTCCAACACTGAAGCTTTCTTT. Its protein product is CAISGISNTEAFF.

The sample holds a few counts of this clonotype. The chain uses TRBV6-4 and TRBJ2-3, with D uncertain. Deletions cut 2 bases from V and 11 bases from J, with 11 bases between. This CDR3 region has 12 residues. Germline V lookup: CDR1 MRHNA, CDR2 SNTAGT. The CDR3 spells CASSDGFRRQYF. The CDR3 nucleotides read TGTGCCAGCAGTGACGGGTTTAGACGGCAGTATTTT.

The chain links TRBV5-1 to TRBJ1-6, with D maybe TRBD1 (5 bases). The ends were cut back, 2 bases at V and 7 bases at J, with 13 bases in the middle. The length of the CDR3 is 15 residues. Germline CDR1 is SGHRS and CDR2 is YFSETQ. CDR3 in amino acids: CASSFERGENSPLHF. CDR3 nucleotides: TGCGCCAGCAGCTTCGAAAGGGGCGAAAATTCACCCCTCCACTTT.

This clonotype turned up a few times. The rearrangement links TRBV11-2 to TRBJ2-5; TRBD1 aligns across 8 bases. The CDR3 sequence is 14 residues long. Germline CDR1 SGHAT, CDR2 FQNNGV. V gave up 0 bases and J gave up 5 bases; unmatched junction bases: 2. CDR3 DNA sequence: TGTGCCAGCAGCTTAGATCACAGGGGGGAGACCCAGTACTTC. Its protein is CASSLDHRGETQYF.

This clonotype was detected only a few times. The V and J genes are TRBV7-2 and TRBJ2-3; the D gene could be TRBD1 or TRBD2 (6 bases each). V dropped 9 bases and J dropped 2 bases, with 12 bases sitting between them. The germline V gene has CDR1 SGHTA and CDR2 FQGNSA. There are 13 residues in the CDR3. The CDR3 DNA reads as TGTGCCAGTTTGGGGGGCCTCACAGATACGCAGTATTTT. It encodes CASLGGLTDTQYF.